These 17 T cell receptor beta chains share one sample of origin, sequenced in a study of blood T cell repertoires in COVID-19. Libraries were prepared by immunoSEQ multiplex PCR; TCRdb keeps only in-frame clonotypes and omits some of them. This table has 120,000 to 150,000 clones, 65% to 80% appearing once. Sequenced: peripheral blood. All receptors derive from a man aged 80 or over with acute or convalescent COVID-19.

The chain combines TRBV23-1 with TRBJ1-1; 8 bases align to TRBD1. TRBV23-1 is labeled an ORF, and its function is uncertain. The V and J ends lost 6 bases and 4 bases, in that order; junction bases with no gene match: 4. The CDR3 sequence is 13 residues long. The CDR3 spells CASRQGGRTEAFF. CDR3 nucleotides: TGCGCCAGCAGACAGGGGGGGCGCACTGAAGCTTTCTTT.

This chain joins TRBV5-5 and TRBJ2-6; 10 bases fit TRBD1. Germline trimming cut 6 bases from V and 2 bases from J; bases unmatched to any gene: 8. Per germline, CDR1 SGHKS and CDR2 YYEKEE (reference sequence). There are 17 residues in the CDR3. The CDR3 reads CASNPDRGLAGANVLTF. In DNA form, the CDR3 reads TGTGCCAGCAACCCAGACAGGGGGCTGGCTGGGGCCAACGTCCTGACTTTC.

The CDR3 nucleotides read TGTGCCAGCAGTTTATCGAACAGGGGTCACGGCTACACCTTC. This sequence encodes CASSLSNRGHGYTF. V gene TRBV28 combines with J gene TRBJ1-2; 7 bases match TRBD1. Germline V gives CDR1 MDHEN, CDR2 SYDVKM. CDR3 length: 14 amino acids. V lost 1 base and J lost 8; bases outside the gene matches: 7.

The genes are TRBV5-5 and TRBJ2-5; no clear D gene. CDR1 SGHKS and CDR2 YYEKEE come from the germline V gene (reference sequence). Trimming removed 0 bases at V and 5 bases at J, with 2 bases between. This CDR3 spans 11 amino acids. The CDR3 region has the DNA TGTGCCAGCAGCTTGGCGGAGACCCAGTACTTC. As protein: CASSLAETQYF.

This chain links TRBV24-1 with TRBJ2-3; D gene ambiguous. The CDR3 covers 16 residues. Germline CDR1 KGHDR, CDR2 SFDVKD. Trimming left V 3 bases short and J 1 base short, with 13 bases between. The DNA for the CDR3 is TGTGCCACCAGTGATCCCCTCCGGGTTGGCACAGATACGCAGTATTTT. Protein: CATSDPLRVGTDTQYF.

The rearrangement uses TRBV19 and TRBJ2-7, with 9 bases fitting TRBD1. Per germline, CDR1 LNHDA and CDR2 SQIVND (reference sequence). This CDR3 comprises 12 residues. CDR3 protein: CASQDRGNEQYF. The CDR3 DNA reads TGTGCTAGCCAAGACAGGGGGAACGAGCAGTACTTC.

This chain's CDR3 is CASSLTSGAYWEQYF. CDR3 sequence (DNA): TGTGCCAGCTCACTGACTAGCGGGGCCTACTGGGAGCAGTACTTC. The rearrangement uses TRBV18 and TRBJ2-7, with 11 nucleotides matching TRBD2. Unmatched junction bases numbered 9, after V lost 4 bases and J lost 7 bases. Germline V lookup: CDR1 KGHSH, CDR2 LQKENI. This CDR3 is 15 amino acids long.

The chain combines TRBV6-5 with TRBJ2-2; the match to TRBD1 covers 7 bases. Germline CDR1 reads MNHEY; CDR2 reads SVGAGI. This CDR3 contains 15 residues. V trimming: 7 bases; J trimming: 0 bases; junction bases outside the gene matches: 5. In nucleotides, the CDR3 is TGTGCCAGCAAGCGGACAGGCGCGAACACCGGGGAGCTGTTTTTT. Its translation: CASKRTGANTGELFF.

This clone was picked up many times. V is TRBV2 and J is TRBJ2-3; tentatively, D is TRBD2 (6 bases). This CDR3 is 14 amino acids long. Germline assignment: CDR1 SNHLY and CDR2 FYNNEI. V gave up 6 bases and J gave up 0 bases, with 10 bases separating them. CDR3 sequence (DNA): TGTGCCAGCAGGTGGAGGGAGAGCACAGATACGCAGTATTTT. Protein sequence: CASRWRESTDTQYF.

In its sample, this clone was seen once. The chain couples TRBV4-3 to TRBJ2-2, with 8 positions matching TRBD2. The ends lost 0 bases at V and 4 bases at J; junction bases unmatched: 7. This CDR3 comprises 17 residues. Germline V gene sequence: CDR1 LGHNA, CDR2 YSLEER. CDR3: CASSQDPGGAVTGELFF. The CDR3 DNA reads as TGCGCCAGCAGCCAAGATCCCGGGGGGGCGGTCACCGGGGAGCTGTTTTTT.

The chain uses TRBV18 and TRBJ1-4; D unclear. The CDR3 runs 13 residues. Per germline, CDR1 KGHSH and CDR2 LQKENI. Trimming pared 6 bases from V and 6 bases from J, leaving 11 bases between. The CDR3 coding sequence is TGTGCCAGCTCCGGGAGGTACGATGAAAAACTGTTTTTT. Translation gives CASSGRYDEKLFF.

The V call is TRBV19, the J call TRBJ2-1, with 9 bases matching TRBD2. After removal of 3 bases from V and 6 bases from J, the junction contained 3 bases not matched to a gene. The germline CDR1 and CDR2 sequences are LNHDA and SQIVND (reference sequence). The CDR3 extends over 14 amino acids. The CDR3 bases are TGTGCCAGTAGTATCCTAGCGGGGAGCAATGAGCAGTTCTTC. Protein: CASSILAGSNEQFF.

Only one count was recorded for this clone. V is TRBV19 and J is TRBJ2-7; 9 nucleotides match TRBD2. Germline V gives CDR1 LNHDA, CDR2 SQIVND (reference sequence). Trimming removed 4 bases from V and 3 bases from J; junction bases left unmatched: 10. This CDR3 has 16 residues. The CDR3 loop reads CASSTSPGTSRYEQYF. In nucleotides, the CDR3 is TGTGCCAGTAGTACCTCTCCCGGGACTAGCCGCTACGAGCAGTACTTC.

V gene TRBV7-2 combines with J gene TRBJ1-2; D not resolved. V was clipped by 5 bases and J by 2 bases, with 18 bases between them. The germline V gene has CDR1 SGHTA and CDR2 FQGNSA. This CDR3 is built from 16 residues. CDR3 bases: TGTGCCAGCAGCCCGAACATTGGGCCTGGAAACTATGGCTACACCTTC. Encoded protein: CASSPNIGPGNYGYTF.

This clone appeared a single time. The gene calls are TRBV29-1 and TRBJ1-2, with 7 bases matching TRBD1. The CDR3 is made up of 13 amino acids. After removal of 6 bases from V and 0 bases from J, the junction contained 4 bases not matched to a gene. Germline-derived CDR1 and CDR2 are SQVTM and ANQGSEA. This CDR3 reads CSVFGTANYGYTF. The CDR3 DNA reads TGCAGCGTGTTTGGGACAGCTAACTATGGCTACACCTTC.

The chain carries TRBV5-8 and TRBJ2-1; a possible D gene is TRBD1 (6 bases). The length of the CDR3 is 15 residues. Trimming shortened V by 2 bases and J by 0 bases, and 9 bases separated the two germline ends. The germline gives CDR1 SGHTS, CDR2 YDEGEE. CDR3 amino acids: CASSFDRSSYNEQFF. For the CDR3, the DNA is TGTGCCAGCAGCTTTGACAGGAGCTCCTACAATGAGCAGTTCTTC.

This clone was counted once. The chain recombines TRBV12-5 with TRBJ1-6, with a tentative D call TRBD1 (5 bases). Trimming left V 7 bases short and J 10 bases short, with 17 bases between. This CDR3 is built from 14 residues. CDR1 is LGHNT, CDR2 FRNRAP, per germline. The CDR3 DNA sequence: TGTGCTAGTGTTCCCTGGGGGGGGTTCTCACCCCTCCACTTT. Translating gives CASVPWGGFSPLHF.